Here is one TCR beta chain with its context. This CDR3 is built from 15 residues. Germline loops: CDR1 KGHSH, CDR2 LQKENI. The V gene lost 3 bases and the J gene lost 4 bases, with 15 bases spanning the gap. These data come from a study of OX40 agonist ivuxolimab in advanced cancers. Overall study: Anti-PD-1, anti-PD-L1 or anti-CTLA-4 therapy given earlier was allowed, and around 40% had some.

Assay used: immunoSEQ multiplex PCR; TCRdb lists only in-frame clones, some missing. The profile shows under 200,000 clones, 90% to 95% of them singletons. Source: CD4+ or CD8+ T cells sorted from blood, taken in a trial of the OX40 agonist ivuxolimab. The rearrangement uses TRBV18 and TRBJ1-1; D is unclear. The receptor was derived from an adult with an advanced solid tumor such as melanoma, head and neck, liver or kidney cancer. CDR3 sequence (DNA): TGTGCCAGCTCACCCCCCAGCACAGCCGGCACTGAAGCTTTCTTT. This sequence encodes CASSPPSTAGTEAFF.